This TCR beta chain was recorded in a study of cytomegalovirus exposure and HLA in healthy donors. About the research overall: Most donors, around 81% of more than 300 genotyped, fell in the Caucasian-associated ancestry cluster.

In the PCR, 60 Vbeta and 13 Jbeta primers were used. Some clones are missing from TCRdb's copy, which holds only in-frame ones; the method was immunoSEQ multiplex PCR. Among around 200,000 clones listed, roughly four fifths were seen once. CDR3 size: 14 residues. J lost 9 bases, V lost 1 base, and 11 bases had no gene match. Germline V gene lookup returns CDR1 GTSNPN and CDR2 SVGIG (reference sequence). The chain recombines TRBV30 with TRBJ2-5; 7 bases fit TRBD2. The sequence came from a young woman in good health and CMV-seropositive. The sequenced sample consisted of PBMCs. This CDR3 reads CAWSALSTSQAQYF. CDR3 bases: TGTGCCTGGAGTGCCCTTTCGACTAGCCAAGCCCAGTACTTC.